The rows below give T cell receptor beta chains drawn from one sample of a study of shared clonotypes between healthy human individuals. This table comes from immunoSEQ multiplex PCR, and its TCRdb copy is limited to in-frame clones, with some not included. The sample contains 2 million to 2.5 million clones, 85% to 95% of which appear only once. The material sequenced was naive CD4+ T cells sorted from blood. These receptors were collected from a man in his late teens or twenties in good health. The CDR3 runs from the conserved cysteine through the conserved F or W. D genes are given only for firm matches.

>TRBJ1-3|TRBV7-6|.
TGTGCCAGCAGCTTAGCGAGCCCGACGGTCTCTGGAAACACCATATATTTT
CASSLASPTVSGNTIYF
>TRBJ2-5|TRBV7-9|.
TGTGCCAGCAGCCAACTAGGAGAGACCCAGTACTTC
CASSQLGETQYF
>TRBJ1-1|TRBV29-1|.
TGCAGCGTTGTCCGGGGGAGGGTAGCTGAAGCTTTCTTT
CSVVRGRVAEAFF
>TRBJ2-1|TRBV7-2|TRBD1
TGTGCCAGCAGCATCCGACAGGGCAATGAGCAGTTCTTC
CASSIRQGNEQFF
>TRBJ2-3|TRBV18|.
TGTGCCAGCTCACCACGGGGGACGCGGGGAGTGTCCGACGTCACAGATACGCAGTATTTT
CASSPRGTRGVSDVTDTQYF
>TRBJ2-2|TRBV6-5|.
TGTGCCAGCAGTATGCCGGGAACCGGGGAGCTGTTTTTT
CASSMPGTGELFF
>TRBJ2-2|TRBV25-1|.
TGTGCCAGCAGGTCCGGGGTCGGGGAGCTGTTTTTT
CASRSGVGELFF
>TRBJ2-7|TRBV7-2|TRBD2
TGTGCCAGCAGCTTAGGGTTGGGGCGGCTAGCGGGGAAATACGAGCAGTACTTC
CASSLGLGRLAGKYEQYF
>TRBJ2-1|TRBV7-9|TRBD2
TGTGCCAGCAGCTCCCGGGGGGGACTCTCCTACAATGAGCAGTTCTTC
CASSSRGGLSYNEQFF
>TRBJ2-4|TRBV7-2|TRBD2
TGTGCCAGCAGCTTAGTGGCGGGAGGTGGCAAAAACATTCAGTACTTC
CASSLVAGGGKNIQYF
>TRBJ1-5|TRBV4-3|TRBD1
TGCGCCAGCAGCCAAGATCGGGACAGGTCCAATCAGCCCCAGCATTTT
CASSQDRDRSNQPQHF